This section outlines one T cell receptor beta chain sequence together with its context. Its antigen remains unidentified. These data are taken from a study of siplizumab effects on memory and regulatory T cells. Study results and caveats: There were only a minor fraction of alloreactive clones that mapped to unstimulated subsets. The study did not confirm that proliferating Tregs from siplizumab cultures were suppressive. The diversity of naive T cells seemed greater than that of memory cells, and their alloresponse contribution seemed major.

This CDR3 spans 15 amino acids. The V and J ends lost 0 bases and 7 bases respectively, with 17 bases between them. CDR1 is SGHRS, CDR2 YFSETQ, per germline. The method was immunoSEQ multiplex PCR; TCRdb's version includes in-frame clones alone and lacks a portion of them. The sample lists 99,000 or so clones; 90% to 95% were seen once. The source of this sequence is a human donor in good health. The chain carries TRBV5-1 and TRBJ2-7; tentative D call: TRBD2 (5 bases). The material sequenced was CD4+ T cells sorted from blood. The CDR3 region is CASSLGRAASGEQYF. CDR3 coding DNA: TGCGCCAGCAGCTTGGGGCGGGCGGCGTCGGGGGAGCAGTACTTC.